The T cell receptor beta chain under discussion was sequenced for a study of identifying expanded T cells in peripheral blood (dated by TCRdb to the late 2010s). The study in broad terms: Technical replicates were generated by sequencing separate aliquots of the same genomic DNA pool, with four replicates compared pairwise. Results the study describes overall, beyond this receptor: In all healthy donors, the variance in clone template counts between samples taken 2 to 3 weeks apart rose significantly as total template count increased. The authors expected biological variance in healthy repertoires might increase further over much longer intervals such as months to years. Between technical replicates the binomial model flagged approximately 1.2 differentially abundant clones, whereas over roughly two weeks the binomial model flagged about 15 and over four weeks 19 to 20. The beta-binomial model significantly reduced the number of clones called differentially abundant and the false-positive rate across all healthy-donor time intervals.

The CDR3 starts with the cysteine, ends with the phenylalanine, and has 17 residues. The read is trimmed to its CDR3 DNA, 51 bases read in frame from base 1. Between the V and J ends, shortened by 3 bases and 0 bases respectively, the junction contains 16 bases. CDR1 SGHTS and CDR2 YDEGEE were looked up in the germline V gene. No immune events, such as infections, were documented for the healthy donors during the collection period. To calibrate time-dependent variance in a beta-binomial model of T-cell clone differential abundance, blood repertoires from healthy donors were used as a training cohort. The training cohort comprised about ten healthy donors, 3 female and 7 male. The donors were between about 29 and 65 years old, with an average age of roughly 40 years. Whole blood from each healthy donor was obtained from a commercial supplier and was collected at three time points 2 to 3 weeks apart. For immunosequencing, genomic DNA was extracted from whole blood that had not been sorted.

As concerns this clone: The specificity of this receptor is unknown. No per-base quality is available; no much larger clone lies one base away.

The immunoSEQ Assay, which uses bias-controlled multiplex PCR amplification of genomic DNA, was used to profile TCRbeta CDR3 regions. The original methods were these. To quantify the absolute abundance of each unique TCRbeta CDR3 region, the sequences were collapsed and filtered. Differential abundance was assessed using a binomial (Fisher-equivalent) model and a beta-binomial model in which time-dependent variance fitted from healthy donors was added. Clones with fewer than 5 combined templates were excluded, and clones with Benjamini-Hochberg FDR below 0.01 were called differentially abundant. In the beta-binomial model, variance was expressed as a function of the total template count across the two samples, in the form v = (b*log(k)+a)^2. Drawn from immuneACCESS, this table holds only the in-frame rearrangements with V and J called that TCRdb kept. Clones are partly lost; checked studies trace under half to an unresolved V gene and leave the rest unexplained. V and J calls and clone size are as listed in that table; D and trimming were resolved from the DNA. For this sample the table gives around 100,000 clones, of which roughly 90% were detected only once. The biggest ten clones account for 16% of the sample.

The sequence derives from a person aged 18 to 70 in good health. The material sequenced was blood. The V and J genes are TRBV5-8 and TRBJ1-5, with a tentative D gene TRBD1 over 5 matching bases. The DNA is TGTGCCAGCAGCTGGGGGACCCGGACGGATAGCAATCAGCCCCAGCATTTT. Its amino acids are CASSWGTRTDSNQPQHF. The reference TRBV5-8 and TRBJ1-5 proteins fill in what lies around the CDR3, so the full variable domain reads EAGVTQSPTHLIKTRGQQATLRCSPISGHTSVYWYQQALGLGLQFLLWYDEGEERNRGNFPPRFSGRQFPNYSSELNVNALELEDSALYLCASSWGTRTDSNQPQHFGDGTRLSIL.